Below are 3 T cell receptor beta chains sequenced from a single sample in a study of T-cell memory formation after mild COVID-19. One entry per CDR3 protein, called by TCRdb with MiXCR from the 5' RACE reads. The repertoire includes over 500,000 distinct CDR3 sequences, 15% to 20% of them detected once, and approximately 8.1% sits in the top ten. Sample: PBMCs or a T cell subset sorted from them (not recorded which). The source of these receptors is an adult woman who had mild COVID-19 (a few samples of this study predate the infection). Cell type and time point are not known.

This clonotype was picked up a small number of times. The rearrangement joins TRBV7-9 to TRBJ2-3; TRBD1 agrees at 11 bases. This CDR3 spans 15 amino acids. CDR1 is SEHNR and CDR2 is FQNEAQ in the germline V gene (reference sequence). V dropped 5 bases and J dropped 5; count of bases not matched to a gene: 6. The CDR3 DNA is TGTGCCAGCAGCCCGGACAGGGGGCTAAGAGATACGCAGTATTTT. This codes for CASSPDRGLRDTQYF.

The sample holds a few counts of this clonotype. The gene calls are TRBV5-1 and TRBJ2-1; D possibly matches TRBD1 or TRBD2 (5 bases each). The CDR3 covers 16 residues. Germline loops: CDR1 SGHRS, CDR2 YFSETQ. The ends were cut back, 4 bases at V and 3 bases at J, with 17 bases in the middle. CDR3 loop: CASSPGGAEGYNEQFF. DNA for the CDR3: TGCGCCAGCAGCCCCGGTGGGGCCGAGGGCTACAATGAGCAGTTCTTC. Variable domain in full (rest from reference TRBV5-1 and TRBJ2-1): KAGVTQTPRYLIKTRGQQVTLSCSPISGHRSVSWYQQTPGQGLQFLFEYFSETQRNKGNFPGRFSGRQFSNSRSEMNVSTLELGDSALYLCASSPGGAEGYNEQFFGPGTRLTVL.

The CDR3 spells CASSLAGGATYEQYF. The DNA for the CDR3 is TGTGCCAGCAGCTTAGCGGGGGGGGCCACCTACGAGCAGTACTTC. V gene TRBV7-9 combines with J gene TRBJ2-7; perhaps TRBD2 as D (7 bases). Germline V gives CDR1 SEHNR, CDR2 FQNEAQ (reference sequence). The CDR3 length is 15 residues. V lost 0 bases and J lost 2, with 11 bases in between.